These T cell receptor beta chains were read from a single sample in a study of blood T cell repertoires in COVID-19. This table comes from immunoSEQ multiplex PCR, and its TCRdb copy is limited to in-frame clones, with some not included. The top ten clones hold roughly 29% of a sample with 150,000 to 160,000 clones, roughly 80% of them seen once. Material: peripheral blood. The source is a woman aged 55-69 years with acute or convalescent COVID-19. The CDR3 runs from the conserved cysteine through the conserved F or W. Each record gives: J gene, V gene, clone size, D gene, CDR3 protein, CDR3 DNA. A D gene is named only where the DNA matches it firmly. Clone size appears in some rows only: once, few, many, or a class for an expanded clone.

j_call: TRBJ1-5; v_call: TRBV19; clone_size: .; d_call: .; cdr3_aa: CASSIGQRLNQPQHF; cdr3_nt: TGTGCCAGTAGTATAGGACAGCGATTAAATCAGCCCCAGCATTTT
j_call: TRBJ1-1; v_call: TRBV10-3; clone_size: once; d_call: TRBD1; cdr3_aa: CAISGTGGDTEAFF; cdr3_nt: TGTGCCATCAGTGGGACAGGGGGGGACACTGAAGCTTTCTTT
j_call: TRBJ1-3; v_call: TRBV2; clone_size: .; d_call: TRBD1; cdr3_aa: CASSRGQGGFSGNTIYF; cdr3_nt: TGTGCCAGCAGTCGAGGACAGGGGGGCTTCTCTGGAAACACCATATATTTT
j_call: TRBJ2-1; v_call: TRBV6-5; clone_size: .; d_call: .; cdr3_aa: CASSYAHGEYEQFF; cdr3_nt: TGTGCCAGCAGTTACGCCCACGGTGAATATGAGCAGTTCTTC
j_call: TRBJ1-1; v_call: TRBV5-1; clone_size: few; d_call: .; cdr3_aa: CASSLTGYTEAFF; cdr3_nt: TGCGCCAGCAGCCTTACAGGTTACACTGAAGCTTTCTTT
j_call: TRBJ2-2; v_call: TRBV29-1; clone_size: .; d_call: .; cdr3_aa: CSVGQYATNTGELFF; cdr3_nt: TGCAGCGTTGGCCAGTACGCCACGAACACCGGGGAGCTGTTTTTT
j_call: TRBJ2-3; v_call: TRBV2; clone_size: .; d_call: .; cdr3_aa: CASSEQGGGTTDTQYF; cdr3_nt: TGTGCCAGCAGCGAGCAAGGGGGGGGTACTACAGATACGCAGTATTTT
j_call: TRBJ1-1; v_call: TRBV2; clone_size: .; d_call: .; cdr3_aa: CASTLTGDTEAFF; cdr3_nt: TGTGCCAGCACTCTGACAGGAGACACTGAAGCTTTCTTT
j_call: TRBJ1-2; v_call: TRBV20-1; clone_size: .; d_call: .; cdr3_aa: CSASHGGEGYGYTF; cdr3_nt: TGCAGTGCTAGTCATGGGGGGGAGGGGTATGGCTACACCTTC
j_call: TRBJ2-7; v_call: TRBV6-6; clone_size: .; d_call: TRBD1; cdr3_aa: CASSGQGDYEQYF; cdr3_nt: TGTGCCAGCAGTGGACAGGGCGACTACGAGCAGTACTTC
j_call: TRBJ2-1; v_call: TRBV5-1; clone_size: .; d_call: TRBD2; cdr3_aa: CASSLEPSGGGYEQFF; cdr3_nt: TGCGCCAGCAGCTTGGAACCCAGCGGGGGAGGGTATGAGCAGTTCTTC
j_call: TRBJ1-2; v_call: TRBV19; clone_size: .; d_call: .; cdr3_aa: CASRPTGNYGYTF; cdr3_nt: TGTGCCAGTAGACCGACAGGCAACTATGGCTACACCTTC
j_call: TRBJ1-1; v_call: TRBV3-1/TRBV3-2; clone_size: .; d_call: .; cdr3_aa: CATGFPEAFF; cdr3_nt: TGTGCCACAGGGTTTCCTGAAGCTTTCTTT
j_call: TRBJ2-3; v_call: TRBV27; clone_size: .; d_call: TRBD2; cdr3_aa: CASSFRWGGFDTQYF; cdr3_nt: TGTGCCAGCAGTTTCAGGTGGGGGGGTTTTGATACGCAGTATTTT
j_call: TRBJ2-7; v_call: TRBV6-5; clone_size: .; d_call: .; cdr3_aa: CASSPPYGGGDEQYF; cdr3_nt: TGTGCCAGCAGCCCCCCTTATGGGGGCGGCGACGAGCAGTACTTC
j_call: TRBJ1-1; v_call: TRBV5-1; clone_size: .; d_call: TRBD1; cdr3_aa: CASSVRTGGGGEAFF; cdr3_nt: TGCGCCAGCAGCGTTAGGACAGGGGGTGGTGGTGAAGCTTTCTTT
j_call: TRBJ2-1; v_call: TRBV24-1; clone_size: .; d_call: TRBD1; cdr3_aa: CATSDIRTGDNEQFF; cdr3_nt: TGTGCCACCAGTGATATCAGGACAGGGGACAATGAGCAGTTCTTC
j_call: TRBJ1-2; v_call: TRBV12-3/TRBV12-4; clone_size: .; d_call: .; cdr3_aa: CASSLLGAGGYTF; cdr3_nt: TGTGCCAGCAGTTTACTGGGGGCCGGGGGCTACACCTTC
j_call: TRBJ1-6; v_call: TRBV18; clone_size: .; d_call: .; cdr3_aa: CASSPLQESPLHF; cdr3_nt: TGTGCCAGCTCACCATTACAGGAATCACCCCTCCACTTT
j_call: TRBJ2-7; v_call: TRBV5-6; clone_size: .; d_call: TRBD1; cdr3_aa: CASSYGQGYEQYF; cdr3_nt: TGTGCCAGCAGCTACGGACAGGGCTACGAGCAGTACTTC
j_call: TRBJ1-5; v_call: TRBV18; clone_size: .; d_call: .; cdr3_aa: CASSTGPNQPQHF; cdr3_nt: TGTGCCAGCTCAACAGGCCCTAATCAGCCCCAGCATTTT
j_call: TRBJ1-5; v_call: TRBV27; clone_size: .; d_call: TRBD1; cdr3_aa: CASSFGPGGQGSNQPQHF; cdr3_nt: TGTGCCAGCAGTTTCGGGCCTGGAGGACAGGGCAGCAATCAGCCCCAGCATTTT
j_call: TRBJ2-5; v_call: TRBV27; clone_size: .; d_call: TRBD1; cdr3_aa: CASSPTPRGIVETQYF; cdr3_nt: TGTGCCAGCAGCCCTACTCCCAGGGGGATCGTAGAGACCCAGTACTTC
j_call: TRBJ1-3; v_call: TRBV18; clone_size: .; d_call: .; cdr3_aa: CASSPDSSGNTIYF; cdr3_nt: TGTGCCAGCTCACCGGACAGCTCTGGAAACACCATATATTTT
j_call: TRBJ2-1; v_call: TRBV6-2/TRBV6-3; clone_size: .; d_call: TRBD1; cdr3_aa: CASSSGQGVNEQFF; cdr3_nt: TGTGCCAGCAGTTCGGGGCAGGGGGTCAATGAGCAGTTCTTC
j_call: TRBJ1-4; v_call: TRBV18; clone_size: .; d_call: TRBD1; cdr3_aa: CASSAGQANNEKLFF; cdr3_nt: TGTGCCAGCTCAGCCGGACAGGCCAATAATGAAAAACTGTTTTTT